This TCR beta chain was identified in a study of blood T cell repertoires in COVID-19. Study overall: T cells, B-cell-depleted T cells, or PBMCs supplied cDNA or gDNA.

The CDR3 consists of 15 residues. CDR1 MDHEN and CDR2 SYDVKM come from the germline V gene. Trimming took 5 bases from V and 1 from J, leaving 15 bases between them. Seattle patient enrollment occurred during active infection, with longitudinal follow-up thereafter. Original handling: Nucleated cell counts were estimated from reference gene primer amplification. Assay: immunoSEQ multiplex PCR; the TCRdb copy retains only in-frame clones and omits some. That table furnishes V, J and clone size, whereas the DNA furnished D and trimming. The sample includes 30,000 to 35,000 clones, 88% seen only once; the top ten take approximately 7.9%.

This sequence joins TRBV28 and TRBJ2-7, with a possible D match to TRBD1 (5 bases). The origin of this receptor is a man aged 60 to 69 with COVID-19, enrolled during active disease. The sequencing input was peripheral blood. The CDR3 reads CASSQFSGISYEQYF. The CDR3 DNA reads as TGTGCCAGCAGTCAATTCTCAGGGATATCCTACGAGCAGTACTTC.